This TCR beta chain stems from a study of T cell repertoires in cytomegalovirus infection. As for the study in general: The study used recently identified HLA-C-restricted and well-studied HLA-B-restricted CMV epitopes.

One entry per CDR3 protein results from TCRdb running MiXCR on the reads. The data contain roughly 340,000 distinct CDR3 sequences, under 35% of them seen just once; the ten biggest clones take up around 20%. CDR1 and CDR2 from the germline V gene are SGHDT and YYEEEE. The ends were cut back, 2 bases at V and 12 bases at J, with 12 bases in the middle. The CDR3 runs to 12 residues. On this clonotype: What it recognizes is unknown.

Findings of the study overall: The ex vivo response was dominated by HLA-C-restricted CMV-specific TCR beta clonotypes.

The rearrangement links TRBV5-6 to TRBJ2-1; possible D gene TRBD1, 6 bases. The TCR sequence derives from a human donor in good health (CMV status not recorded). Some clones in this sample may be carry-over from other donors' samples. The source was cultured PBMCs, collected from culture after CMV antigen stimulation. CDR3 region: CASSFGQGSQFF. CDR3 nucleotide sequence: TGTGCCAGCAGCTTCGGGCAGGGGTCGCAGTTCTTC.